This paragraph reports one T cell receptor (beta chain). Its antigen remains undetermined. Read coverage stops 3 residues before the CDR3 terminus; the germline J gene supplies the remainder. The data were taken from a study of T cells in women clearing cervical HPV infection (dated by TCRdb to 2016 to 2018). For the wider study: The cases were fewer than 30 women with histologically confirmed HPV16-related CIN3 or worse, and 2 of these cases were invasive cancers. Quality controls consisted of five blinded duplicates per group, for a total of some 60 samples made up of 50 participants and approximately 10 replicates. The parent cohort enrolled 9,000 to 13,000 women aged 18 or older in Guanacaste, Costa Rica, in about 1993 to 1995 and followed the women for 7 to 8 years. Cases and controls were matched on year of sample collection and on age within five years. The approximately 25 controls were women who cleared a single incident HPV16 infection within 12 months without developing precancer or cancer. This exploratory proof-of-principle case-control study, nested within the Guanacaste HPV Natural History Study in Costa Rica, compared TCR repertoires among women with different cervical HPV16 outcomes. Since HLA typing was available for only a few women, HLA type could not be ruled out as a confounder. Blood from cases was drawn at the visit where the lesion was first identified, while blood from controls was drawn once the infection was no longer detected. Median age was about 30 years in cases versus approximately 37 in controls, and baseline characteristics did not differ significantly. Among cases, blood sampling came a median of roughly 140 days after lesion detection, with an interquartile range of about 80 to 230 days.

The full study reports these points: Significantly higher TCR repertoire richness was observed in CIN3+ cases than in controls across sequencing depths, whereas no difference in evenness was found. Because the number of T cells in each sample was unknown, differences in richness could reflect differing T-cell content rather than repertoire biology. Cases were distinguished from controls with an estimated AUC of roughly 0.82 by random forest classifiers combining richness and V gene abundances. TRBV6-7 relative abundance was lower in cases than in controls (roughly 0.11% versus 0.16%; Bonferroni P = 0.0008). Because of the cross-sectional design, the study could not determine whether the associations came before infection or resulted from infection, and neither effector/memory subsets nor HPV-specific T cells were isolated.

Every participant had a single incident cervical HPV16 infection, and women with prevalent HPV16 infections were excluded. Cervical HPV DNA was detected by MY09/MY11 PCR, and genotyping was performed by dot-blot hybridization. Approximately 15 mL of heparinized blood was centrifuged, after which the buffy coat was aliquoted, frozen at -30 degrees C, and then stored at -80 degrees C. QIAGEN kits were used to extract genomic DNA from the buffy coat specimens. The immunoSEQ assay used multiplex PCR to amplify TCR beta CDR3 regions from an average of approximately 1,100 ng of genomic DNA per sample. The assay corrected primer bias using a complete synthetic TCR repertoire to establish an amplification baseline. Amplicons were sequenced on the Illumina platform. The study's own analysis went as follows. Sequence errors were corrected by clustering with frequency ratios and a modified nearest-neighbor algorithm, and the sequences were then analyzed in the immunoSEQ Analyzer using IMGT gene definitions. At each rarefaction depth, TCR richness and evenness were averaged over 20 rarefaction repeats, and samples with fewer sequences than the depth were excluded. V, D and J gene relative abundances were compared between groups with Wilcoxon rank sum tests, applying FDR correction. For the blinded duplicates, the intraclass correlation was 95% to 96% for TCR richness and averaged 76.4% across more than 60 gene segments. TCRdb limited this immuneACCESS table to in-frame rearrangements with V and J called. A share of clones is missing; checked studies link under half to unresolved V genes, and the rest is unexplained. That table gives V, J and clone size, and the DNA gave D and trimming. The sample's table lists a count of around 33,000 clones. The ten largest clones take up 3% to 4% of the sample.

The CDR3, cysteine through phenylalanine, is 14 amino acids long. Only the CDR3 bases that were read are kept: 33 of them, in frame from base 1. V has 3 bases trimmed and J has 2 bases trimmed; junction bases matching no gene number 5. Looking up the germline V gene (reference sequence) yields CDR1 GTSNPN and CDR2 SVGIG. The specimen sequenced was blood buffy coat. Recombination connected TRBV30 to TRBJ1-1; the central 8 bases match TRBD1. The receptor was isolated from a woman between 18 and 70 years old with a cervical HPV16 infection that either progressed to CIN3+ or cleared (not recorded which). CDR3 DNA, as far as it was read: TGTGCCTGGAGCTGGACAGGGCTAAACACTGAA. Translated, it gives CAWSWTGLNTE. The CDR3 reads in full as CAWSWTGLNTEAFF. Where the CDR3 stops, the reference TRBV30 and TRBJ1-1 genes take over; the full variable domain is SQTIHQWPATLVQPVGSPLSLECTVEGTSNPNLYWYRQAAGRGLQLLFYSVGIGQISSEVPQNLSASRPQDRQFILSSKKLLLSDSGFYLCAWSWTGLNTEAFFGQGTRLTVV.